This record concerns one T cell receptor beta chain sequence. Its antigen remains unidentified. This CDR3 contains 14 residues. Between the trimmed V and J ends, which lost 6 bases and 4 bases, there was a span of 15 bases. A single record per CDR3 protein comes from TCRdb applying MiXCR to the RT-PCR reads. The table includes just over 300,000 distinct CDR3 sequences, around a fifth detected once. This sample was included in a study of response to subunit inactivated influenza vaccine. General study points: The authors offered the suggestion that each seasonal influenza vaccination recruits few new T cells.

Sequenced here: PBMCs from blood, sampled less than 22 months after vaccination. This chain connects TRBV12-3 or TRBV12-4 to TRBJ1-2; D unclear. The TCR originated in a man aged 50 to 75 who received an inactivated influenza vaccine. CDR3 amino acids: CASSPPGNPYGYTF. CDR3 in DNA: TGTGCCAGCAGCCCACCCGGAAACCCCTATGGCTACACCTTC.